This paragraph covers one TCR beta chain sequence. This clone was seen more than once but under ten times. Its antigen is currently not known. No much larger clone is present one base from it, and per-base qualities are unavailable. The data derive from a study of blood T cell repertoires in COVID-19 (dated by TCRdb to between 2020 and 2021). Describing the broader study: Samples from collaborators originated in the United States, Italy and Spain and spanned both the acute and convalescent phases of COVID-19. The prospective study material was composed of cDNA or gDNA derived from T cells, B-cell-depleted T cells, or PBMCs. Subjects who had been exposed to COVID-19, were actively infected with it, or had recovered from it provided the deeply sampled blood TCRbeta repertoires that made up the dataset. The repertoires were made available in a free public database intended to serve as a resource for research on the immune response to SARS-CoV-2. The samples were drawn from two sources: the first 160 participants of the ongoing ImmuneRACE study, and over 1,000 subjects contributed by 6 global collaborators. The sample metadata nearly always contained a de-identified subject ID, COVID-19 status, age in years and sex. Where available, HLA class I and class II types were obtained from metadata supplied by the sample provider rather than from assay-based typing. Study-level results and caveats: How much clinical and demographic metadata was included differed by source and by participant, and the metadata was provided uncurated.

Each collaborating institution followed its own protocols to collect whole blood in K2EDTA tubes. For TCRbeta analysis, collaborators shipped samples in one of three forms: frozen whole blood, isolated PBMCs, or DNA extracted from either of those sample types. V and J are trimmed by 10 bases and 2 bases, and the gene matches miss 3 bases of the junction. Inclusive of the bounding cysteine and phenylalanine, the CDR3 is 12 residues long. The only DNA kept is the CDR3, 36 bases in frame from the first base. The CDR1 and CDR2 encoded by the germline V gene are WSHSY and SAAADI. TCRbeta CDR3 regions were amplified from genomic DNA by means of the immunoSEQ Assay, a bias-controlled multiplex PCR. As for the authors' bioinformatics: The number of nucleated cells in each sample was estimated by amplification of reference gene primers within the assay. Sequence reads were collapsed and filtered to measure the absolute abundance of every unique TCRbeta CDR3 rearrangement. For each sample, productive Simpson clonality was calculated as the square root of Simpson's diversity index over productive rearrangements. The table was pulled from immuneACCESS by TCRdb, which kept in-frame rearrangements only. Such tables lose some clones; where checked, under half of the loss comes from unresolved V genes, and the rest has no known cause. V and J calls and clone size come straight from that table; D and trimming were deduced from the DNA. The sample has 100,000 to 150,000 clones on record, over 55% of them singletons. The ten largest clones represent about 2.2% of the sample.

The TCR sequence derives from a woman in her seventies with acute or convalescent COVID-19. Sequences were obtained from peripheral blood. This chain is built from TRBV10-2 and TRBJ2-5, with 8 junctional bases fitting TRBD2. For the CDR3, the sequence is CATTGGQETQYF. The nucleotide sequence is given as TGCGCCACCACGGGGGGGCAAGAGACCCAGTACTTC.